These 7 T cell receptor beta chains originate from one sample sequenced in a study of T cell responses to AZD1222 COVID-19 vaccine. Produced via immunoSEQ multiplex PCR; TCRdb's table is partial and in-frame only. The top ten clones hold 6.3% of a sample with over 100,000 clones, around nine tenths of them seen once. The sample consisted of peripheral blood, taken on day 0 of AZD1222 vaccination. These receptors all come from an adult in good health.

V usage is TRBV12-3 or TRBV12-4 and J usage is TRBJ1-2; D not resolved. V was pared by 1 base and J by 14 bases, with 17 bases between. CDR3 length: 13 residues. CDR3 sequence: CASSLVNSRPSTF. CDR3 bases: TGTGCCAGCAGTTTAGTTAATAGTAGGCCTAGTACCTTC.

Note on this clone: This same CDR3 is encoded by further DNA sequences in the sample. The rearrangement uses TRBV5-6 and TRBJ1-1; a possible D gene is TRBD1 (6 bases). Deletions cut 0 bases from V and 8 bases from J, with 8 bases between. The CDR3 is 12 residues long. CDR1 is SGHDT and CDR2 is YYEEEE in the germline V gene. Here the CDR3 reads CASSLVQGEAFF. In DNA, the CDR3 is TGTGCCAGCAGCTTGGTACAGGGAGAAGCTTTCTTT.

The V and J genes are TRBV6-5 and TRBJ2-7, with 9 bases aligning to TRBD1. This CDR3 comprises 12 residues. With V trimmed by 10 bases and J by 3 bases, 4 bases remained unmatched. Germline CDR1 MNHEY, CDR2 SVGAGI. The CDR3 sequence is CATRTGVYEQYF. DNA for the CDR3: TGTGCCACCAGGACAGGGGTCTACGAGCAGTACTTC.

The chain has TRBV6-4 and TRBJ1-1, with D possibly being TRBD1 (5 bases). The CDR3 runs to 15 residues. Trimming removed 6 bases at V and 2 bases at J, with 16 bases between. From germline, CDR1 is MRHNA and CDR2 SNTAGT. DNA for the CDR3: TGTGCCAGCAGCCCGAGTGGGGCAGTCAACACTGAAGCTTTCTTT. Protein product: CASSPSGAVNTEAFF.

V is TRBV6-5 and J is TRBJ1-5, with 9 bases identical to TRBD1. Germline V gene lookup returns CDR1 MNHEY and CDR2 SVGAGI. V lost 6 bases to trimming and J lost 5 bases; unmatched junction nucleotides: 5. The CDR3 is 14 amino acids. The CDR3 coding sequence is TGTGCCAGCAGCCTCGGGACAGGGTATCAGCCCCAGCATTTT. Its protein product is CASSLGTGYQPQHF.

J is TRBJ1-2 and V is TRBV19, with a weak D call TRBD1 (6 bases). The CDR3 sequence is 14 residues long. Germline lookup yields CDR1 LNHDA and CDR2 SQIVND (reference sequence). Trimming took 0 bases from V and 4 from J, leaving 9 bases between them. CDR3 nucleotides: TGTGCCAGTAGTATAGAGACAGGCGTCTATGGCTACACCTTC. It is translated as CASSIETGVYGYTF.

V usage is TRBV5-1 and J usage is TRBJ2-7, with no clear D. CDR1 and CDR2 (germline): SGHRS, YFSETQ. The CDR3 covers 16 residues. Trimming cost V 1 base and J 5 bases, with 19 bases left between them. This CDR3 reads CASSLSVVAAYNEQYF. DNA for the CDR3: TGCGCCAGCAGCTTGTCCGTAGTAGCCGCGTATAACGAGCAGTACTTC.